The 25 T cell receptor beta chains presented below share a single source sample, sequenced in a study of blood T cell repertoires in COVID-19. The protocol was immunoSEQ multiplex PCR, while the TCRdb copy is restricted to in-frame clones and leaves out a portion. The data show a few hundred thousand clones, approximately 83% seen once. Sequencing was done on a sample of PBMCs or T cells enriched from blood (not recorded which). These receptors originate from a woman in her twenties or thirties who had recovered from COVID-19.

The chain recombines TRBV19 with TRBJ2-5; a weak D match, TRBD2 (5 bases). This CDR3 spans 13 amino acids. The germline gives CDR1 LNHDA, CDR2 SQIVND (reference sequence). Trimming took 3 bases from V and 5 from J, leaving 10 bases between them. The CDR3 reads CASSMAGVETQYF. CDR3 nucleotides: TGTGCCAGTAGTATGGCCGGGGTCGAGACCCAGTACTTC.

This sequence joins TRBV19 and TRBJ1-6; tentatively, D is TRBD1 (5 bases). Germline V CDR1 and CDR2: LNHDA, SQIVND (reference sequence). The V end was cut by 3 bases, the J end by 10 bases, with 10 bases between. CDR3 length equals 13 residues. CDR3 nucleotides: TGTGCCAGTAGTATTGGAAGGGGATCACCCCTCCACTTT. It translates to CASSIGRGSPLHF.

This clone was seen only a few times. The CDR3 here is CASGRGGLTDTQYF. CDR3 DNA sequence: TGTGCCAGCGGGCGGGGGGGATTGACAGATACGCAGTATTTT. The chain is built from TRBV11-2 and TRBJ2-3; 9 bases align to TRBD2. The CDR3 runs 14 residues. Germline assignment: CDR1 SGHAT and CDR2 FQNNGV. After removal of 8 bases from V and 3 bases from J, the junction contained 6 bases not matched to a gene.

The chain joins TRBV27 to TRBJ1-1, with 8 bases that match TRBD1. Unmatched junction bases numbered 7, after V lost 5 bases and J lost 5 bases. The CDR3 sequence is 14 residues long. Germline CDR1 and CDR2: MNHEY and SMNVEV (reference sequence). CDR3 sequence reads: CASSQRQGMTEAFF. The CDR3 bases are TGTGCCAGCAGTCAGAGACAGGGGATGACTGAAGCTTTCTTT.

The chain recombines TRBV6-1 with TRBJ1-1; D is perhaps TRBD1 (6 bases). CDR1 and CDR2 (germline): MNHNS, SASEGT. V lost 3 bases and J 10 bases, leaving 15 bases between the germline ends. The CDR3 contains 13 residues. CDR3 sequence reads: CASSEPRGARAFF. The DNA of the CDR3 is TGTGCCAGCAGTGAGCCCCGGGGGGCGAGAGCTTTCTTT.

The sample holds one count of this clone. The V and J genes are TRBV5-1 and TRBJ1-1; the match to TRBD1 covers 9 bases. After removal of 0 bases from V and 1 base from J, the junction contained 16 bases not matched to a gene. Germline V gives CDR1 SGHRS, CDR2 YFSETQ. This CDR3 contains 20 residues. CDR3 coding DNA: TGCGCCAGCAGCTTGGCCATCCGGCGCCGGGACAGGGCAAGGAACACTGAAGCTTTCTTT. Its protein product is CASSLAIRRRDRARNTEAFF. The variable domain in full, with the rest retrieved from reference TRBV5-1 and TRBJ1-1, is KAGVTQTPRYLIKTRGQQVTLSCSPISGHRSVSWYQQTPGQGLQFLFEYFSETQRNKGNFPGRFSGRQFSNSRSEMNVSTLELGDSALYLCASSLAIRRRDRARNTEAFFGQGTRLTVV.

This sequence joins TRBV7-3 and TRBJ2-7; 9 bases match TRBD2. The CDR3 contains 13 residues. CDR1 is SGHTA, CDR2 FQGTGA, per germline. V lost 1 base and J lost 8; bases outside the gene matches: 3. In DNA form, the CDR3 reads TGTGCCAGCAGCTTAAAGCGGGAGGCTAAGCAGTACTTC. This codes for CASSLKREAKQYF. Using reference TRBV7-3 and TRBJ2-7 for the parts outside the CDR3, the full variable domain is GAGVSQTPSNKVTEKGKYVELRCDPISGHTALYWYRQSLGQGPEFLIYFQGTGAADDSGLPNDRFFAVRPEGSVSTLKIQRTERGDSAVYLCASSLKREAKQYFGPGTRLTVT.

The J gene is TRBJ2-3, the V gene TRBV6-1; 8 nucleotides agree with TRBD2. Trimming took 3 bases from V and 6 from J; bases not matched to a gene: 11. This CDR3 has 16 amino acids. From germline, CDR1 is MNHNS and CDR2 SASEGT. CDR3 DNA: TGTGCCAGCAGTGATAGCTGGAGCGGGGGTCACGATACGCAGTATTTT. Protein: CASSDSWSGGHDTQYF.

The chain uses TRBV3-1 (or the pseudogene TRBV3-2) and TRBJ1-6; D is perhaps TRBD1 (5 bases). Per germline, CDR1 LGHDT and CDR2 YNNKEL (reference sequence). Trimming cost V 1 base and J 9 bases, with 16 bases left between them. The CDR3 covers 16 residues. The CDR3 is CASSQVGGGRGSPLHF. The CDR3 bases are TGTGCCAGCAGCCAAGTTGGGGGGGGTAGAGGTTCACCCCTCCACTTT.

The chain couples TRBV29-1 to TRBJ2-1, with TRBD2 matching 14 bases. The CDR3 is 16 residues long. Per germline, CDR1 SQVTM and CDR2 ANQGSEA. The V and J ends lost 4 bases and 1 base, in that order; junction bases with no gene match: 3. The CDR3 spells CSVGLAGGRSYNEQFF. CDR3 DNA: TGCAGCGTTGGACTAGCGGGGGGGCGATCCTACAATGAGCAGTTCTTC.

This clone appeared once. CDR3 coding DNA: TGTGCCAGCAGTCTCAAAAAAAGGCCGGGACAGCTTAATGAAAAACTGTTTTTT. Its protein product is CASSLKKRPGQLNEKLFF. V and J are TRBV27 and TRBJ1-4, with 7 nucleotides matching TRBD1. Losses at the gene ends were 5 bases for V and 4 bases for J; bases not matched to a gene: 16. Germline V lookup: CDR1 MNHEY, CDR2 SMNVEV (reference sequence). The CDR3 sequence is 18 residues long.

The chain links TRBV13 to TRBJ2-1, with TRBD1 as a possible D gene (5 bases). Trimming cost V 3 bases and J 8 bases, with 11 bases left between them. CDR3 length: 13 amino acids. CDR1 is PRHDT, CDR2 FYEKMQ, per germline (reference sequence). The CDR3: CASSLGQADEQFF. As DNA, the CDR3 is TGTGCCAGCAGCTTGGGGCAGGCCGATGAGCAGTTCTTC.

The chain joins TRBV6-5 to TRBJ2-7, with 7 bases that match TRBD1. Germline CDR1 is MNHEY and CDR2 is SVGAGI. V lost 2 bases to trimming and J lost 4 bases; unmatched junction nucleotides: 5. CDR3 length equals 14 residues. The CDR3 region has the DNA TGTGCCAGCAGTTACAGGGGGCCTCGTTACGAGCAGTACTTC. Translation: CASSYRGPRYEQYF.

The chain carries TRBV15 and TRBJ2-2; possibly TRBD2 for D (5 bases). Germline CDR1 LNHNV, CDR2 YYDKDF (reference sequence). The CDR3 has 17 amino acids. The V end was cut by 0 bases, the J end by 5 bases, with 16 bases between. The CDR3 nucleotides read TGTGCCACCAGCAGAGATTATCCCGGGTCGGGGACCGGGGAGCTGTTTTTT. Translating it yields CATSRDYPGSGTGELFF.

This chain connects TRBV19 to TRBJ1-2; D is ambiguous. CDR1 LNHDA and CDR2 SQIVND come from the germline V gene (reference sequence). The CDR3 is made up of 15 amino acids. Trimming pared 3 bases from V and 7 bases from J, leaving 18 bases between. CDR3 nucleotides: TGTGCCAGTAGTATGATGACGGGGTCATTATCTGGCTACACCTTC. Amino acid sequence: CASSMMTGSLSGYTF.

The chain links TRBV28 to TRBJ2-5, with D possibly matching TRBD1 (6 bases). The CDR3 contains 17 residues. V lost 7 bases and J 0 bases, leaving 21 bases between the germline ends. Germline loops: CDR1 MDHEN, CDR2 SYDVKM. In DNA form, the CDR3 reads TGTGCCAGCACCACAGGACCGGGACATACATACCAAGAGACCCAGTACTTC. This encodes CASTTGPGHTYQETQYF.

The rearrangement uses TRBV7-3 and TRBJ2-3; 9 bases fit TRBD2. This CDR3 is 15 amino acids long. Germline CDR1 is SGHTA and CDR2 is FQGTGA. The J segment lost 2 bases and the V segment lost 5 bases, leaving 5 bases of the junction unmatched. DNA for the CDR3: TGTGCCAGCAGCCCTCGACTAGCGGCCACAGATACGCAGTATTTT. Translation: CASSPRLAATDTQYF. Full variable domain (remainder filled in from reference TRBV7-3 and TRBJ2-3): GAGVSQTPSNKVTEKGKYVELRCDPISGHTALYWYRQSLGQGPEFLIYFQGTGAADDSGLPNDRFFAVRPEGSVSTLKIQRTERGDSAVYLCASSPRLAATDTQYFGPGTRLTVL.

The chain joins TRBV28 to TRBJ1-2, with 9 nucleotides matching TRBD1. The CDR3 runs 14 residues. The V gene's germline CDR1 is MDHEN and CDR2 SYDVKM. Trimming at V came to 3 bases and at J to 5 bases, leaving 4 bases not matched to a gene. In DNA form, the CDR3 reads TGTGCCAGCAGTTTTGGGACAGGGCGTTATGGCTACACCTTC. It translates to CASSFGTGRYGYTF.

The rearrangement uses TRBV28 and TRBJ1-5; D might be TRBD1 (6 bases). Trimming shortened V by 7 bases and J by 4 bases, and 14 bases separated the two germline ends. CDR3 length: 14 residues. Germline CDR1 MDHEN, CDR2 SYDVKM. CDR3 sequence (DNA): TGTGCCAGCAAACAACAGGGCGGGAATCAGCCCCAGCATTTT. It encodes CASKQQGGNQPQHF.

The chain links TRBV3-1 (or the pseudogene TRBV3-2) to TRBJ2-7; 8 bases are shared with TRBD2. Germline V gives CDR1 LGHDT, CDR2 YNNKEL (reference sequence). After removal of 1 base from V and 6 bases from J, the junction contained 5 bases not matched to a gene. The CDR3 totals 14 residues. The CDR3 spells CASSQAVAGGEQYF. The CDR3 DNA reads TGTGCCAGCAGCCAAGCGGTTGCGGGAGGCGAGCAGTACTTC.

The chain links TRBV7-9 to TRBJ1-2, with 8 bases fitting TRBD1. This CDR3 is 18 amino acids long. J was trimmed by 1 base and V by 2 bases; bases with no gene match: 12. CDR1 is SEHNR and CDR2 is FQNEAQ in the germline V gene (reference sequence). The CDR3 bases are TGTGCCAGCAGCTTAACCCGGGACAGGCGTGATTTTAACTATGGCTACACCTTC. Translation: CASSLTRDRRDFNYGYTF.

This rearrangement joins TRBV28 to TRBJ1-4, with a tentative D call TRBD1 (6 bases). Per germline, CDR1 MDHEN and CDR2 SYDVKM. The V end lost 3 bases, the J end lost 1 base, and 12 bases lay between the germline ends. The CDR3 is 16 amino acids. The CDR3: CASSFYPRGTNEKLFF. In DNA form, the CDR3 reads TGTGCCAGCAGTTTCTACCCCAGGGGAACTAATGAAAAACTGTTTTTT.

This chain's CDR3 is CARKGVQGGEQPQHF. CDR3 bases: TGTGCCAGGAAGGGAGTACAGGGAGGGGAACAGCCCCAGCATTTT. The chain combines TRBV27 with TRBJ1-5, with D perhaps TRBD1 (6 bases). The CDR3 contains 15 residues. Trimming left V 9 bases short and J 7 bases short, with 22 bases between. Germline V CDR1 and CDR2: MNHEY, SMNVEV (reference sequence).

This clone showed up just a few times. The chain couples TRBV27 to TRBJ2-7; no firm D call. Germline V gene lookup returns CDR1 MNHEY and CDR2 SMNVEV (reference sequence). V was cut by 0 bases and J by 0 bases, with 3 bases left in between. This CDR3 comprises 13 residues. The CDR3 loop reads CASSLSRSYEQYF. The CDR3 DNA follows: TGTGCCAGCAGTTTATCCCGCTCCTACGAGCAGTACTTC.

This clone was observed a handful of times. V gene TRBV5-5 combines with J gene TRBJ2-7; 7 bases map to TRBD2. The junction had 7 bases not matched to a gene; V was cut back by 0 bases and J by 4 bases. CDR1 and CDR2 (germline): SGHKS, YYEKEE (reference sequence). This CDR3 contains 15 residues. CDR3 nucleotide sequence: TGTGCCAGCAGCTTGGTATCCTCCGGGAGGTACGAGCAGTACTTC. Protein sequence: CASSLVSSGRYEQYF.